This T cell receptor beta chain was identified during a study of CD8+CD57+ T cells in acquired aplastic anemia. Overall study: Recorded DNA amounts for sorted CD4+ and CD8+ cells had an average of roughly 3.4 ug. Study-wide findings and caveats: Any difference that existed in CD8+ Simpson's diversity between patients and controls was not significant.

The ends were cut back, 4 bases at V and 3 bases at J, with 13 bases in the middle. The V gene's germline CDR1 is LGHDT and CDR2 YNNKEL (reference sequence). The CDR3 runs to 14 residues. This clonotype was detected many times. Antigen specificity is unknown. Patients picked for sequencing had shown CD8+CD57+ cell expansion detected by flow cytometry. The diagnosis in all patients was severe acquired aplastic anemia. Investigators profiled TCR beta VDJ and CDR3 from genomic DNA template. TCRdb redid the calling of the reads with MiXCR, one entry per CDR3 protein. The sample gives 120,000 or so distinct CDR3 sequences, about two fifths of which show up once; under 3% is in the top ten.

The sequenced sample was sorted CD4+, CD8+, or CD8+CD57+ T cells (not recorded which) from PBMCs. The chain combines TRBV3-1 with TRBJ2-7; no reliable D call. The sequence came from a human donor with aplastic anemia. CDR3 in DNA: TGTGCCAGCAGCCGGCGATGGACCGACTACGAGCAGTACTTC. Protein: CASSRRWTDYEQYF.